Listed below are T cell receptor beta chains from one sample, sequenced in a study of shared clonotypes between healthy human individuals. The method was immunoSEQ multiplex PCR; TCRdb's version includes in-frame clones alone and lacks a portion of them. This repertoire shows about 2 million clones, roughly 95% found once; its top ten account for 1.2%. The sequencing input was naive CD8+ T cells sorted from blood. The receptors derive from a young man in good health. Both conserved end residues are part of each CDR3. Each record gives: clone size, D gene, V gene, J gene, CDR3 DNA, CDR3 protein. A D gene is named only where the DNA matches it firmly. Clone size is not always given. Where it is, it says once, few, many or a class for expanded clones.

-	TRBD1	TRBV6-6	TRBJ2-5	TGTGCCAGCAGTGAGGGACAGGCGGGAGAGACCCAGTACTTC	CASSEGQAGETQYF
-	-	TRBV5-5	TRBJ1-1	TGTGCCAGCTGTCGGCAGATGAACACTGAAGCTTTCTTT	CASCRQMNTEAFF
-	-	TRBV11-2	TRBJ2-7	TGTGCCAGCAGCTTCGGACGGGCCTACGAGCAGTACTTC	CASSFGRAYEQYF
-	-	TRBV9	TRBJ2-1	TGTGCCAGCAGCGTAGGGAATCCGAGCTCCTACAATGAGCAGTTCTTC	CASSVGNPSSYNEQFF
-	TRBD2	TRBV6-1	TRBJ2-2	TGTGCCAGCAGTGAACTAGCGGGAGGTTGGGCCGGGGAGCTGTTTTTT	CASSELAGGWAGELFF
-	TRBD2	TRBV15	TRBJ2-1	TGTGCCACCAGCGGGGGCTTGATGGTAGCGGGAGGGCAAGGTGAGCAGTTCTTC	CATSGGLMVAGGQGEQFF
-	-	TRBV27	TRBJ2-7	TGTGCCAGCAGTTTACGAGGCTACGAGCAGTACTTC	CASSLRGYEQYF
once	TRBD1	TRBV27	TRBJ1-2	TGTGCCAGCAGTGGGGGCCCTGGACAGGGGGCCTTCTATGGCTACACCTTC	CASSGGPGQGAFYGYTF
-	-	TRBV7-8	TRBJ2-7	TGTGCCAGCAGCTTAGTGGAGAGCTCCTACGAGCAGTACTTC	CASSLVESSYEQYF
-	TRBD1	TRBV27	TRBJ2-1	TGTGCCAGCATGGCAGGGGGCGGTAAGAATGAGCAGTTCTTC	CASMAGGGKNEQFF
-	-	TRBV6-5	TRBJ1-2	TGTGCCAGCAGTTACAGGATCGGGGAAATCAACTATGGCTACACCTTC	CASSYRIGEINYGYTF
-	-	TRBV20-1	TRBJ1-1	TGTGGGGGCTCCTTGGGGACTGAAGCTTTCTTT	CGGSLGTEAFF
once	-	TRBV27	TRBJ2-5	TGTGCCACAACCTCCGCGGGTGGAGAGACCCAGTACTTC	CATTSAGGETQYF
-	-	TRBV7-3	TRBJ2-7	TGTGCCAGCAGCTTGGGACGGGCCTACGAGCAGTACTTC	CASSLGRAYEQYF
-	-	TRBV27	TRBJ2-1	TGTGCCAGCAGTTCCTCGACTAGATTATATAATGAGCAGTTCTTC	CASSSSTRLYNEQFF
once	TRBD2	TRBV29-1	TRBJ2-2	TGCAGCGTTGTCAGCGGGAGCTCGCCCACCGGGGAGCTGTTTTTT	CSVVSGSSPTGELFF